These T cell receptor beta chains were read from a single sample in a study of T cell changes during pregnancy in multiple sclerosis. Libraries were prepared by immunoSEQ multiplex PCR; TCRdb keeps only in-frame clonotypes and omits some of them. Here the sample spans about 64,000 clones, less than 95% being singletons. The sample was peripheral blood, taken in the second trimester of pregnancy. The origin of the receptors is a female donor in good health, enrolled as a control in a pregnancy study. Both conserved end residues are part of each CDR3. The order of the fields is J gene, clone size, V gene, D gene, CDR3 protein, CDR3 DNA. D genes are given only for firm matches. The size field is filled for only some rows; it gives once, few, many or a size class.

TRBJ1-1 | NA | TRBV7-9 | NA | CASSLRGGTEAFF | TGTGCCAGCAGCTTGAGGGGAGGTACTGAAGCTTTCTTT
TRBJ2-1 | NA | TRBV27 | TRBD2 | CASSPASGSLNEQFF | TGTGCCAGCAGTCCCGCTAGCGGGAGTTTGAATGAGCAGTTCTTC
TRBJ1-5 | once | TRBV6-1 | NA | CASGEGNQPQHF | TGTGCCAGCGGCGAGGGCAATCAGCCCCAGCATTTT
TRBJ2-7 | medium-sized | TRBV6-1 | NA | CASSGSYDGAYEQYF | TGTGCCAGCAGTGGGTCCTACGACGGGGCCTACGAGCAGTACTTC
TRBJ1-2 | NA | TRBV4-1 | NA | CASSQGLGYTF | TGCGCCAGCAGCCAAGGGCTCGGCTACACCTTC
TRBJ2-7 | NA | TRBV7-9 | TRBD1 | CASSLDGQGFDAPYEQYF | TGTGCCAGCAGCTTAGACGGACAGGGCTTCGATGCCCCCTACGAGCAGTACTTC
TRBJ2-1 | NA | TRBV7-2 | NA | CASSLGPPRGYNEQFF | TGTGCCAGCAGCTTAGGACCCCCTAGGGGCTACAATGAGCAGTTCTTC
TRBJ2-7 | few | TRBV4-1 | NA | CASSQDPTGYEQYF | TGCGCCAGCAGCCAAGACCCCACGGGCTACGAGCAGTACTTC
TRBJ2-7 | NA | TRBV5-8 | TRBD1 | CASSFGTGTVYEQYF | TGTGCCAGCAGCTTTGGGACAGGGACCGTCTACGAGCAGTACTTC
TRBJ2-1 | medium-sized | TRBV12-2 | NA | CASRLDRLDGEQFF | TGTGCAAGTCGCTTAGATCGACTCGACGGTGAGCAGTTCTTC
TRBJ2-2 | NA | TRBV5-1 | NA | CASSSLGSSNTGELFF | TGCGCCAGCAGCTCGTTGGGTAGCTCGAACACCGGGGAGCTGTTTTTT
TRBJ2-7 | NA | TRBV7-9 | TRBD1 | CASSGVDRGNGDEQYF | TGTGCCAGCAGCGGAGTGGACAGGGGAAACGGAGACGAGCAGTACTTC
TRBJ2-7 | NA | TRBV5-5 | NA | CASSFGLPLAGSYEQYF | TGTGCCAGCAGCTTTGGGCTCCCTTTGGCAGGATCCTACGAGCAGTACTTC
TRBJ2-1 | NA | TRBV11-2 | TRBD2 | CASSFAVLAGAFDNEQFF | TGTGCCAGCAGCTTCGCCGTGTTAGCGGGAGCTTTTGACAATGAGCAGTTCTTC
TRBJ1-1 | once | TRBV12-5 | TRBD1 | CASKEQGAFIGTEAFF | TGTGCTAGTAAGGAACAGGGGGCGTTTATCGGGACTGAAGCTTTCTTT
TRBJ2-7 | NA | TRBV6-1 | NA | CASSEGGTPSYEQYF | TGTGCCAGCAGTGAAGGGGGGACACCTTCCTACGAGCAGTACTTC
TRBJ1-2 | NA | TRBV10-3 | NA | CAISTEANYGYTF | TGTGCCATTTCGACAGAAGCTAACTATGGCTACACCTTC
TRBJ2-1 | NA | TRBV18 | NA | CASSPGYSYNEQFF | TGTGCCAGCTCCCCGGGGTACTCCTACAATGAGCAGTTCTTC
TRBJ2-5 | NA | TRBV4-1 | NA | CASSQDSEYETQYF | TGCGCCAGCAGCCAAGACTCAGAATACGAGACCCAGTACTTC
TRBJ2-3 | NA | TRBV29-1 | NA | CSVRGGYLEAQYF | TGCAGCGTTCGAGGAGGGTATTTGGAGGCGCAGTATTTT
TRBJ2-5 | NA | TRBV7-7 | NA | CASSLGAEETQYF | TGTGCTAGCAGCTTAGGCGCGGAGGAGACCCAGTACTTC
TRBJ2-1 | once | TRBV29-1 | TRBD1 | CSGSGTGLNEQFF | TGCAGCGGGTCAGGGACAGGGCTAAATGAGCAGTTCTTC
TRBJ1-2 | once | TRBV15 | NA | CATSRGGVYGYTF | TGTGCCACCAGCAGAGGGGGAGTCTATGGCTACACCTTC
TRBJ2-7 | NA | TRBV27 | TRBD1 | CASSPRTGNSYEQYF | TGTGCCAGCAGTCCGAGGACAGGGAACTCCTACGAGCAGTACTTC
TRBJ2-5 | NA | TRBV10-2 | NA | CASSFSRGGETQYF | TGCGCCAGCAGTTTCTCGCGGGGTGGGGAGACCCAGTACTTC
TRBJ1-1 | NA | TRBV11-2 | NA | CASRADMNTEAFF | TGTGCCAGCAGAGCAGACATGAACACTGAAGCTTTCTTT
TRBJ2-5 | NA | TRBV7-2 | NA | CASSFRAAPIQETQYF | TGTGCCAGCAGCTTCAGGGCGGCTCCGATTCAAGAGACCCAGTACTTC
TRBJ2-7 | NA | TRBV5-4 | NA | CASSKAGFEQYF | TGTGCCAGCAGCAAGGCGGGGTTCGAGCAGTACTTC
TRBJ1-6 | NA | TRBV5-3 | NA | CARSLVRGTDNSPLHF | TGTGCCAGAAGCTTGGTTAGGGGGACCGATAATTCACCCCTCCACTTT
TRBJ2-7 | NA | TRBV25-1 | TRBD2 | CASSEMGRGERYEQYF | TGTGCCAGCAGTGAAATGGGGAGGGGAGAGCGCTACGAGCAGTACTTC
TRBJ2-2 | NA | TRBV19 | NA | CASSLGGSGNTGELFF | TGTGCCAGTAGCTTGGGGGGTAGCGGGAACACCGGGGAGCTGTTTTTT
TRBJ1-5 | NA | TRBV2 | NA | CASSRGVGNQPQHF | TGTGCCAGCAGTCGCGGGGTCGGCAATCAGCCCCAGCATTTT
TRBJ1-2 | NA | TRBV27 | NA | CASSLSLGWGYTF | TGTGCCAGCAGTTTAAGTCTAGGATGGGGCTACACCTTC
TRBJ2-7 | NA | TRBV6-1 | TRBD1 | CASSANPGTGAGEQYF | TGTGCCAGCAGTGCAAATCCCGGGACAGGGGCAGGGGAGCAGTACTTC
TRBJ2-3 | NA | TRBV9 | TRBD1 | CASSVFGNWGQGFDTQYF | TGTGCCAGCAGCGTATTCGGAAACTGGGGACAGGGTTTTGATACGCAGTATTTT
TRBJ2-7 | NA | TRBV4-2 | TRBD2 | CASSPGTGGADEQYF | TGTGCCAGCAGCCCCGGGACCGGGGGGGCCGACGAGCAGTACTTC
TRBJ1-1 | NA | TRBV15 | NA | CATSRDTRDFTEAFF | TGTGCCACCAGCAGAGATACCAGGGATTTCACTGAAGCTTTCTTT